A selection of T cell receptor beta chains follows, all from one sample in a study of immune evolution from preneoplasia to lung adenocarcinoma. The table came from immunoSEQ multiplex PCR; TCRdb's copy has only in-frame clones and leaves some out. The sample includes thousands of clones, 75% to 90% of them seen just once. What was sequenced was FFPE invasive lung adenocarcinoma tissue. These receptors were collected from a person aged 55 to 70 with lung adenocarcinoma. CDR3s include the opening cysteine and the closing phenylalanine or tryptophan. Each record gives: D gene, J gene, V gene, clone size, CDR3 DNA, CDR3 protein. D genes are given only for firm matches. Expanded clones are given a class, and other clones once, few, many or no size at all.

>.|TRBJ2-7|TRBV7-8|.
TGTGCCAGCAGCTTACAGTACGGCGTCTCCTACGAGCAGTACTTC
CASSLQYGVSYEQYF
>.|TRBJ2-2|TRBV10-2|.
TGCGCCACCAGGACCTCGAACACCGGGGAGCTGTTTTTT
CATRTSNTGELFF
>.|TRBJ2-1|TRBV6-4|.
TGTGCCAGCAGTGTAGGGGACTACAATGAGCAGTTCTTC
CASSVGDYNEQFF
>TRBD1|TRBJ2-7|TRBV5-1|.
TGCGCCAGCAGCCCGTTAGACAGGGCCCACGAGCAGTACTTC
CASSPLDRAHEQYF
>.|TRBJ1-4|TRBV7-6|once
TGTGCCAGCAGCCTCTCCCCCTTACATGGGGGTCTTGAAAAACTGTTTTTT
CASSLSPLHGGLEKLFF
>TRBD2|TRBJ2-1|TRBV6-6|.
TGTGCCAGCAGTTACCCTAGCGGGAGTAACAATGAGCAGTTCTTC
CASSYPSGSNNEQFF
>.|TRBJ2-7|TRBV28|.
TGTGCCAGCAGTCGACTAGAGGCGACCGAGCAGTACTTC
CASSRLEATEQYF
>TRBD2|TRBJ2-7|TRBV19|.
TGTGCCAGTAGTAAGCAAGCGGGAGCCCACTCCTACGAGCAGTACTTC
CASSKQAGAHSYEQYF
>TRBD2|TRBJ2-4|TRBV30|.
TGTGCCTGGAGTAGGGCGGGAGCGGCCAAAAACATTCAGTACTTC
CAWSRAGAAKNIQYF
>TRBD1|TRBJ2-3|TRBV9|.
TGTGCCAGCAGCGAGGGGACAGATAACACAGATACGCAGTATTTT
CASSEGTDNTDTQYF
>TRBD1|TRBJ1-2|TRBV28|.
TGTGCCAGCCCCCCCCAGACAGGGGACGACTATGGCTACACCTTC
CASPPQTGDDYGYTF
>TRBD1|TRBJ1-2|TRBV2|.
TGTGCCAGCAGTGGCGGACAGGGAAATTTTGGCTACACCTTC
CASSGGQGNFGYTF
>TRBD2|TRBJ2-2|TRBV5-6|.
TGTGCCAGCAGCTTCGGACTAGCGGTAACCGGGGAGCTGTTTTTT
CASSFGLAVTGELFF
>TRBD1|TRBJ1-1|TRBV5-4|.
TGTGCCAGCAGCCAACGACAGGGGATCGACACTGAAGCTTTCTTT
CASSQRQGIDTEAFF
>TRBD1|TRBJ2-7|TRBV7-9|few
TGTGCCAGCAGCTTTACAGGGGACGAGCAGTACTTC
CASSFTGDEQYF
>TRBD2|TRBJ2-3|TRBV4-2|.
TGTGCCAGCAGCCAGGGGGAGGGAGCGGGGGAAGATACGCAGTATTTT
CASSQGEGAGEDTQYF
>TRBD1|TRBJ1-2|TRBV5-1|once
TGCGCCAGCAGCTTGGGGACAGGGGCTGCTATTTACGACACCTTC
CASSLGTGAAIYDTF
>TRBD1|TRBJ2-2|TRBV5-1|once
TGCGCCAGCAGCTTGCGGGGACAGAGGAACACCGGGGAGCTGTTTTTT
CASSLRGQRNTGELFF